This paragraph reports one T cell receptor (beta chain). The entry originates in a study of blood T cell repertoires in COVID-19. Study overall: The United States, Italy and Spain were the sources of the acute and convalescent COVID-19 samples.

Original analysis: For nucleated cells, counts were estimated from reference gene primer amplification. The data were produced by immunoSEQ multiplex PCR, yet TCRdb's version contains in-frame clones alone and is incomplete. That table furnishes V, J and clone size, whereas the DNA furnished D and trimming. The sample records some 99,000 clones, around 90% being singletons. Germline CDR1 and CDR2: SEHNR and FQNEAQ (reference sequence). With 2 bases removed from V and 2 bases from J, the gap between germline ends came to 12 bases. The CDR3 is 15 amino acids. Sequenced sample: peripheral blood. The source of this sequence is a man between 65 and 85 years old with acute or convalescent COVID-19. The rearrangement joins TRBV7-9 to TRBJ2-5; D not certain. The CDR3 nucleotides read TGTGCCAGCAGCTTATCGCAGTCTTTACAAGAGACCCAGTACTTC. Encoded protein: CASSLSQSLQETQYF. Together with reference TRBV7-9 and TRBJ2-5, the CDR3 gives the full variable domain: DTGVSQNPRHKITKRGQNVTFRCDPISEHNRLYWYRQTLGQGPEFLTYFQNEAQLEKSRLLSDRFSAERPKGSFSTLEIQRTEQGDSAMYLCASSLSQSLQETQYFGPGTRLLVL.